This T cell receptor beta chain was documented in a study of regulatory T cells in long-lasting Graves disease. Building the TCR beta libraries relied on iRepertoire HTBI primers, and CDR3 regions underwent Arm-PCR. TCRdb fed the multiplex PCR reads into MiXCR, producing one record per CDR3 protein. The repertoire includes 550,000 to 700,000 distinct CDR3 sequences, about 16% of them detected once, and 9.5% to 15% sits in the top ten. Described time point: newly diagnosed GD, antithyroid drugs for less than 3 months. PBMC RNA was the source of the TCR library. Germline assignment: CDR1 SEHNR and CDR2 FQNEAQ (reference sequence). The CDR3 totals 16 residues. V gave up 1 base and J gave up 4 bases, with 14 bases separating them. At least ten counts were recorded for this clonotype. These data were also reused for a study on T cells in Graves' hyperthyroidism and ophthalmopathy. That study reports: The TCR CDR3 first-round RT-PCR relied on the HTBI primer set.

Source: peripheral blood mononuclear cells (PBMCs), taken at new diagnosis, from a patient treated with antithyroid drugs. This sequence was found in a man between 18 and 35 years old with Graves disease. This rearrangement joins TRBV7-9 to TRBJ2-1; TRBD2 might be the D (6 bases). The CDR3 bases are TGTGCCAGCAGCTTAGTTGGAGGAGGGGCATACAATGAGCAGTTCTTC. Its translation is CASSLVGGGAYNEQFF.